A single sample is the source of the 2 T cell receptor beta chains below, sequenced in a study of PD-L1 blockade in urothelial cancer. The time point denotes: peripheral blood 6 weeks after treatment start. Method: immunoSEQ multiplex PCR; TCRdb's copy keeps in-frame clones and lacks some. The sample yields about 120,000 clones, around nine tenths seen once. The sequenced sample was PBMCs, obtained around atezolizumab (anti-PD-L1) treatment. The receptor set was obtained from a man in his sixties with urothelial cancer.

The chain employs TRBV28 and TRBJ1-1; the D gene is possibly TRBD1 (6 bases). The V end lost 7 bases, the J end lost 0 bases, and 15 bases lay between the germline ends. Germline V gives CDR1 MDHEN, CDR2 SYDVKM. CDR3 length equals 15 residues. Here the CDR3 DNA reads TGTGCCAGCATCCGGGGGGCCGGCCTGAACACTGAAGCTTTCTTT. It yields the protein CASIRGAGLNTEAFF.

The CDR3 loop reads CASSQEATGGFTDTQYF. CDR3 DNA: TGCGCCAGCAGCCAAGAAGCGACAGGGGGCTTTACAGATACGCAGTATTTT. The chain joins TRBV4-1 to TRBJ2-3, with TRBD1 matching 10 bases. Trimming removed 0 bases from V and 3 bases from J; junction bases left unmatched: 6. The germline V gene encodes CDR1 MGHRA and CDR2 YSYEKL. This CDR3 spans 17 amino acids.